These 23 T cell receptor beta chains originate from one sample sequenced in a study of response to subunit inactivated influenza vaccine. TCRdb called the RT-PCR reads again in MiXCR, with one record for every CDR3 protein. This sample has more than 400,000 distinct CDR3 sequences, with 6% to 9% found just once. Here the sequenced sample was PBMCs from blood, taken 23 months after vaccination. The receptors stem from a man between 50 and 75 years old who received an inactivated influenza vaccine.

The chain couples TRBV7-2 to TRBJ2-2; possibly TRBD2 for D (6 bases). V was cut by 5 bases and J by 5 bases, with 15 bases left in between. The CDR3 has 15 amino acids. The germline V gene has CDR1 SGHTA and CDR2 FQGNSA. The chain's CDR3 is CASSTRRARTGELFF. CDR3 DNA sequence: TGTGCCAGCAGCACCCGGAGGGCCAGGACCGGGGAGCTGTTTTTT.

Concerning this clonotype: At one end, the junction sequence differs from germline, possibly due to a read error. The genes are TRBV7-7 and TRBJ2-2; 13 bases line up with TRBD2. The length of the CDR3 is 15 residues. Germline V lookup: CDR1 SSHAT, CDR2 FNYEAQ (reference sequence). The CDR3, as DNA: TGTGCTAGCAGCCAGACTAGCGGGGGGTCCGGGGAGCTGTTTTTT. Its translation is CASSQTSGGSGELFF. Using reference TRBV7-7 and TRBJ2-2 for the parts outside the CDR3, the full variable domain is GAGVSQSPRYKVTKRGQDVTLRCDPISSHATLYWYQQALGQGPEFLTYFNYEAQPDKSGLPSDRFSAERPEGSISTLTIQRTEQRDSAMYRCASSQTSGGSGELFFGEGSRLTVL.

The rearrangement links TRBV7-9 to TRBJ2-2, with 10 bases lining up with TRBD2. Germline trimming cut 3 bases from V and 2 bases from J; bases unmatched to any gene: 6. The CDR3 has 17 residues. Germline CDR1 reads SEHNR; CDR2 reads FQNEAQ (reference sequence). CDR3 sequence reads: CASSFALAGGNTGELFF. Here the CDR3 DNA reads TGTGCCAGCAGCTTCGCCTTAGCGGGGGGTAACACCGGGGAGCTGTTTTTT. Full variable domain (remainder filled in from reference TRBV7-9 and TRBJ2-2): DTGVSQNPRHKITKRGQNVTFRCDPISEHNRLYWYRQTLGQGPEFLTYFQNEAQLEKSRLLSDRFSAERPKGSFSTLEIQRTEQGDSAMYLCASSFALAGGNTGELFFGEGSRLTVL.

This clonotype was recorded at least ten times. This rearrangement joins TRBV6-5 to TRBJ2-1, with 11 bases that match TRBD1. V dropped 0 bases and J dropped 9; count of bases not matched to a gene: 10. Germline V gives CDR1 MNHEY, CDR2 SVGAGI. This CDR3 is 17 amino acids long. For the CDR3, the DNA is TGTGCCAGCAGTTACTCGGGGATGGGGACAGGGGGAGGTGAGCAGTTCTTC. Translated: CASSYSGMGTGGGEQFF.

This clonotype was observed a handful of times. The rearrangement joins TRBV12-3 or TRBV12-4 to TRBJ2-7; 8 bases line up with TRBD1. J was trimmed by 5 bases and V by 6 bases; bases with no gene match: 9. The CDR3 totals 14 residues. CDR3 nucleotide sequence: TGTGCCAGCAGACGCACCAGGGGGCTCAACGAGCAGTACTTC. Amino acid sequence: CASRRTRGLNEQYF.

This clonotype was seen a handful of times. The CDR3 sequence is CASRDSEQDIQYF. For the CDR3, the DNA is TGTGCCAGCAGAGACAGTGAGCAAGACATTCAGTACTTC. This chain links TRBV6-6 with TRBJ2-4, with a possible D match to TRBD1 (5 bases). CDR1 and CDR2 from the germline V gene are MNHNY and SVGAGI (reference sequence). This CDR3 region has 13 residues. Trimming shortened V by 6 bases and J by 8 bases, and 14 bases separated the two germline ends.

The chain carries TRBV12-3 or TRBV12-4 and TRBJ2-7; 9 bases fit TRBD1. The length of the CDR3 is 14 residues. The junction had 4 bases not matched to a gene; V was cut back by 6 bases and J by 1 base. The CDR3 DNA is TGTGCCAGCAGCGGGACAGGGAAGTCCTACGAGCAGTACTTC. Protein product: CASSGTGKSYEQYF.

At least ten counts were recorded for this clonotype. V gene TRBV5-1 combines with J gene TRBJ2-6; D call uncertain. Germline V gives CDR1 SGHRS, CDR2 YFSETQ. V lost 0 bases to trimming and J lost 1 base, with 8 bases between them. This CDR3 has 16 amino acids. The CDR3, as DNA: TGCGCCAGCAGCTTGGCCGGTTTTTCTGGGGCCAACGTCCTGACTTTC. Translating gives CASSLAGFSGANVLTF. The whole variable domain, filled in from reference TRBV5-1 and TRBJ2-6, reads KAGVTQTPRYLIKTRGQQVTLSCSPISGHRSVSWYQQTPGQGLQFLFEYFSETQRNKGNFPGRFSGRQFSNSRSEMNVSTLELGDSALYLCASSLAGFSGANVLTFGAGSRLTVL.

This clonotype has a count of ten or more. This rearrangement joins TRBV7-2 to TRBJ2-1; D might be TRBD1 (6 bases). This CDR3 spans 15 amino acids. The V end lost 2 bases, the J end lost 2 bases, and 10 bases lay between the germline ends. Germline V lookup: CDR1 SGHTA, CDR2 FQGNSA. CDR3 DNA: TGTGCCAGCAGCTTACGGCAGGGGCCCTACAATGAGCAGTTCTTC. Translated, it gives CASSLRQGPYNEQFF. Supplemented by reference TRBV7-2 and TRBJ2-1, the full variable domain reads GAGVSQSPSNKVTEKGKDVELRCDPISGHTALYWYRQSLGQGLEFLIYFQGNSAPDKSGLPSDRFSAERTGGSVSTLTIQRTQQEDSAVYLCASSLRQGPYNEQFFGPGTRLTVL.

The chain has TRBV4-3 and TRBJ1-1, with D possibly TRBD1 on 5 matching bases. Deletions cut 2 bases from V and 5 bases from J, with 12 bases between. Per the germline V gene, CDR1 is LGHNA and CDR2 is YSLEER. This CDR3 has 14 amino acids. CDR3 sequence reads: CASSQLGGTTEAFF. In DNA, the CDR3 is TGCGCCAGCAGCCAACTGGGGGGGACGACTGAAGCTTTCTTT.

The chain combines TRBV7-9 with TRBJ2-3; TRBD2 might be the D (6 bases). The CDR3 contains 15 residues. V was cut by 2 bases and J by 6 bases, with 15 bases left in between. Germline V gene sequence: CDR1 SEHNR, CDR2 FQNEAQ (reference sequence). The DNA of the CDR3 is TGTGCCAGCAGCTTATTATTAGAGGAGGGCGATACGCAGTATTTT. Residues: CASSLLLEEGDTQYF.

At least ten counts were recorded for this clonotype. The genes are TRBV10-3 and TRBJ2-3, with D possibly being TRBD2 (6 bases). This CDR3 has 12 amino acids. Between the trimmed V and J ends, which lost 2 bases and 6 bases, there was a span of 6 bases. Germline values: CDR1 ENHRY, CDR2 SYGVKD. The CDR3 is CAISERGDTQYF. The CDR3 DNA reads TGTGCCATCAGTGAGCGGGGGGATACGCAGTATTTT.

This clonotype appeared many times. The chain uses TRBV28 and TRBJ2-5; D gene uncertain. The CDR3 covers 14 residues. Germline V gene data show CDR1 as MDHEN and CDR2 as SYDVKM. Trimming cost V 10 bases and J 3 bases, with 18 bases left between them. Here the CDR3 reads CATPVPGLEETQYF. In DNA form, the CDR3 reads TGTGCCACCCCGGTGCCGGGCTTGGAAGAGACCCAGTACTTC.

This clonotype came up a few times. The J gene is TRBJ1-5, the V gene TRBV4-1; D not certain. CDR1 MGHRA and CDR2 YSYEKL come from the germline V gene. This CDR3 has 15 amino acids. V lost 5 bases, J lost 0 bases, and 11 bases lay in between. CDR3 sequence: CASSSQTNSNQPQHF. The CDR3 nucleotides are TGCGCCAGCAGCTCACAAACTAATAGCAATCAGCCCCAGCATTTT.

This clonotype turned up a few times. The chain employs TRBV7-8 and TRBJ1-4, with 8 bases matching TRBD1. The length of the CDR3 is 17 residues. Germline V gene data show CDR1 as SGHVS and CDR2 as FQNEAQ. Germline trimming cut 3 bases from V and 3 bases from J; bases unmatched to any gene: 9. The CDR3 region has the DNA TGTGCCAGCAGCTTTCAGGGGGCTCTCTTGGCTAATGAAAAACTGTTTTTT. Amino acid sequence: CASSFQGALLANEKLFF.

The chain links TRBV6-1 to TRBJ2-7, with 8 bases identical to TRBD2. Germline V gene lookup returns CDR1 MNHNS and CDR2 SASEGT. This CDR3 is built from 16 residues. The J segment lost 2 bases and the V segment lost 5 bases, leaving 11 bases of the junction unmatched. DNA for the CDR3: TGTGCCAGCAGTAAGGTAGCGGGAACATCAGCCTACGAGCAGTACTTC. This codes for CASSKVAGTSAYEQYF.

A few counts support this clonotype. This chain connects TRBV4-1 to TRBJ2-7; 9 bases fit TRBD1. The CDR3 has 14 amino acids. The V gene end was trimmed by 4 bases and the J gene end by 3 bases; junction bases not matched to a gene: 4. Per germline, CDR1 MGHRA and CDR2 YSYEKL. CDR3 amino acids: CASSRLDRGYEQYF. In nucleotides, the CDR3 is TGCGCCAGCAGCCGCCTGGACAGGGGCTACGAGCAGTACTTC.

This clonotype was found a few times. Here the CDR3 reads CASSTTGFGELFF. The CDR3 DNA is TGTGCCAGTAGTACGACAGGGTTCGGGGAGCTGTTTTTT. V and J are TRBV19 and TRBJ2-2; 7 bases match TRBD1. CDR3 size: 13 residues. Germline loops: CDR1 LNHDA, CDR2 SQIVND (reference sequence). V lost 4 bases, J lost 7 bases, and 3 bases stayed unmatched.

V usage is TRBV5-1 and J usage is TRBJ1-2; unclear D gene. The CDR3 extends over 15 amino acids. V dropped 4 bases and J dropped 0 bases, with 13 bases sitting between them. In germline, CDR1 is SGHRS, CDR2 YFSETQ. The CDR3 region has the DNA TGCGCCAGCAGCCAGGACGGAGCCGCTAACTATGGCTACACCTTC. It encodes CASSQDGAANYGYTF.

Only a few counts were recorded for this clonotype. This rearrangement joins TRBV20-1 to TRBJ1-4, with no clear D. Germline V CDR1 and CDR2: DFQATT, SNEGSKA (reference sequence). V gave up 2 bases and J gave up 6 bases, with 10 bases separating them. CDR3 length: 13 residues. CDR3: CSARLDGYEKLFF. The CDR3 nucleotides read TGCAGTGCTAGATTGGACGGGTATGAAAAACTGTTTTTT.

This clonotype has ten or more counts. This sequence joins TRBV28 and TRBJ2-5; 7 bases match TRBD1. The V gene end was trimmed by 8 bases and the J gene end by 2 bases; junction bases not matched to a gene: 8. Germline CDR1 is MDHEN and CDR2 is SYDVKM. There are 14 residues in the CDR3. The CDR3 protein is CASEPWDRQETQYF. DNA of the CDR3: TGTGCCAGCGAACCATGGGACAGACAAGAGACCCAGTACTTC. The variable domain in full, with the rest retrieved from reference TRBV28 and TRBJ2-5, is DVKVTQSSRYLVKRTGEKVFLECVQDMDHENMFWYRQDPGLGLRLIYFSYDVKMKEKGDIPEGYSVSREKKERFSLILESASTNQTSMYLCASEPWDRQETQYFGPGTRLLVL.

This clonotype was seen more than once but under ten times. The CDR3 nucleotides read TGCAGTGCCTCATCCGGGCACATGAACACTGAAGCTTTCTTT. It specifies CSASSGHMNTEAFF. The chain has TRBV20-1 and TRBJ1-1; D not resolved. CDR3 size: 14 residues. V was shortened by 6 bases and J by 0 bases, with 14 bases between the two germline ends. Germline V gives CDR1 DFQATT, CDR2 SNEGSKA (reference sequence).

The table lists this clonotype with a few counts. The chain is built from TRBV29-1 and TRBJ2-1; TRBD1 aligns across 8 bases. Germline V lookup: CDR1 SQVTM, CDR2 ANQGSEA. This CDR3 has 13 amino acids. Germline trimming cut 6 bases from V and 7 bases from J; bases unmatched to any gene: 8. The DNA for the CDR3 is TGCAGCGTCGGACAGGGCGCTGCTAATGAGCAGTTCTTC. It codes for CSVGQGAANEQFF.